The 29 T cell receptor beta chains below come from one sample, sequenced in a study of T-cell reconstitution after alpha-beta-depleted transplantation in children. TCRbeta library preparation incorporated unique molecular identifiers. One entry per CDR3 protein, called by TCRdb with MiXCR from the PCR reads. The sample includes about 540,000 distinct CDR3 sequences, approximately 20% seen only once; the top ten take 3.3%. The specimen was PBMCs from the stem cell graft donor, collected from the stem cell graft. Receptor source: a human donor who donated a stem cell graft to a child with acute lymphoblastic leukemia.

This clonotype was detected only a few times. The V gene is TRBV24-1, the J gene TRBJ2-3, with 13 positions matching TRBD2. The germline gives CDR1 KGHDR, CDR2 SFDVKD. The V segment lost 7 bases and the J segment 4 bases; nucleotides outside the gene matches: 1. The CDR3 is 14 amino acids. CDR3 protein: CATRGLAGPDTQYF. In DNA form, the CDR3 reads TGTGCCACCAGGGGACTAGCGGGACCAGATACGCAGTATTTT.

This chain connects TRBV18 to TRBJ1-4; TRBD1 matches 7 bases. Germline V gene sequence: CDR1 KGHSH, CDR2 LQKENI. The CDR3 length is 14 residues. The junction had 6 bases not matched to a gene; V was cut back by 3 bases and J by 8 bases. CDR3 nucleotides: TGTGCCAGCTCACCGCTCGACAGGGTCGAAAAACTGTTTTTT. Protein product: CASSPLDRVEKLFF.

The V call is TRBV27, the J call TRBJ2-4; no firm D call. V was clipped by 2 bases and J by 1 base, with 18 bases between them. The CDR3 sequence is 18 residues long. Per the germline V gene, CDR1 is MNHEY and CDR2 is SMNVEV (reference sequence). The CDR3, as DNA: TGTGCCAGCAGTTTAACGGAGCTCTTTTTGCGGGCCAAAAACATTCAGTACTTC. It translates to CASSLTELFLRAKNIQYF.

V and J are TRBV7-3 and TRBJ2-7; unclear D gene. V was pared by 2 bases and J by 5 bases, with 16 bases between. The CDR3 loop spans 15 amino acids. Germline V CDR1 and CDR2: SGHTA, FQGTGA. The CDR3 sequence is CASSLLGSTSDEQYF. In DNA form, the CDR3 reads TGTGCCAGCAGCTTATTGGGATCAACTTCCGACGAGCAGTACTTC.

This clonotype was counted between two and nine times. V and J are TRBV5-4 and TRBJ2-2, with D perhaps TRBD1 (6 bases). This CDR3 region has 12 residues. V lost 4 bases and J lost 6, with 7 bases in between. Germline CDR1 is SGHNT and CDR2 is YYREEE (reference sequence). CDR3 bases: TGTGCCAGCAGCGGACAGCCCGGGGAGCTGTTTTTT. As protein: CASSGQPGELFF.

The rearrangement joins TRBV12-3 or TRBV12-4 to TRBJ2-2; TRBD2 matches at 10 bases. The CDR3 is made up of 15 amino acids. J was trimmed by 9 bases and V by 6 bases; bases with no gene match: 10. The CDR3 is CASRPGTSALRELFF. The CDR3 DNA reads as TGTGCCAGCAGACCCGGGACTAGCGCCTTGCGGGAGCTGTTTTTT.

This clonotype was seen more than once but under ten times. J is TRBJ2-3 and V is TRBV12-3 or TRBV12-4; D uncertain. Trimming took 2 bases from V and 0 from J, leaving 9 bases between them. This CDR3 contains 15 residues. The CDR3 is CASSLFHLSTDTQYF. CDR3 DNA: TGTGCCAGCAGTTTATTTCATCTTAGCACAGATACGCAGTATTTT.

This clonotype was picked up a small number of times. The gene calls are TRBV29-1 and TRBJ2-2; 9 positions match TRBD1. Trimming at V came to 3 bases and at J to 5 bases, leaving 1 base not matched to a gene. CDR1 and CDR2 from the germline V gene are SQVTM and ANQGSEA. The CDR3 covers 13 residues. CDR3 amino acids: CSVEGTGTGELFF. The CDR3 DNA sequence: TGCAGCGTTGAGGGGACAGGGACCGGGGAGCTGTTTTTT.

This clonotype was counted a few times. CDR3 nucleotides: TGTGCCAGCAGGCGTTTCTACGAGCAGTACTTC. This gives the protein CASRRFYEQYF. The chain employs TRBV6-2 or TRBV6-3 and TRBJ2-7; no firm D call. The CDR3 runs to 11 residues. With 6 bases removed from V and 3 bases from J, the gap between germline ends came to 6 bases. Looked up from germline, CDR1 is MNHEY and CDR2 is SVGEGT.

This clonotype was counted a few times. The chain recombines TRBV6-2 or TRBV6-3 with TRBJ2-4; D might be TRBD1 (6 bases). The CDR3 sequence is 17 residues long. Trimming shortened V by 4 bases and J by 1 base, and 17 bases separated the two germline ends. The germline CDR1 and CDR2 sequences are MNHEY and SVGEGT. CDR3 residues: CASSFTSGAIAKNIQYF. Here the CDR3 DNA reads TGTGCCAGCAGTTTCACATCAGGGGCTATCGCCAAAAACATTCAGTACTTC.

J is TRBJ2-3 and V is TRBV29-1; 11 nucleotides align to TRBD2. CDR3 length equals 17 residues. Trimming at V came to 7 bases and at J to 0 bases, leaving 12 bases not matched to a gene. Germline V gene lookup returns CDR1 SQVTM and CDR2 ANQGSEA. The CDR3 nucleotides are TGCAGCGCCAGGGGACTAGCGGAAGGGTTTAGCACAGATACGCAGTATTTT. Its protein product is CSARGLAEGFSTDTQYF.

This chain joins TRBV21-1 and TRBJ1-5; the D call in the table, TRBD1, was not verified against the DNA. TRBV21-1 is classified as a pseudogene. CDR3 length: 14 amino acids. The CDR3 DNA follows: TGTGCCACCCAGATCCCGAGGCAAAATCAGCCCCAGCATTTT. This codes for CATQIPRQNQPQHF.

This clonotype was recorded many times. The V and J genes are TRBV12-3 or TRBV12-4 and TRBJ2-1; D not resolved. CDR3 size: 11 residues. Trimming pared 6 bases from V and 6 bases from J, leaving 6 bases between. This CDR3 is CASSSLNEQFF. The CDR3 region has the DNA TGTGCCAGCAGCTCGCTCAATGAGCAGTTCTTC.

This clonotype was counted ten times or more. The chain links TRBV27 to TRBJ2-7; D possibly corresponds to TRBD1 (5 bases). Germline CDR1 is MNHEY and CDR2 is SMNVEV (reference sequence). The length of the CDR3 is 13 residues. V lost 6 bases and J lost 1, with 10 bases in between. CDR3 DNA: TGTGCCAGCAGCTTAGGGGATTCCTACGAGCAGTACTTC. It is translated as CASSLGDSYEQYF.

This clonotype was seen more than once but under ten times. The rearrangement uses TRBV5-1 and TRBJ2-3; TRBD2 aligns across 13 bases. This CDR3 comprises 17 residues. V shed 0 bases, J shed 5 bases, and the junction held 6 bases outside the gene matches. Germline CDR1 and CDR2: SGHRS and YFSETQ. The CDR3 DNA is TGCGCCAGCAGCTTGGGGACTAGCGGGAGTTCGATAGATACGCAGTATTTT. Translation gives CASSLGTSGSSIDTQYF.

This clonotype was picked up a small number of times. The chain carries TRBV5-6 and TRBJ2-3; unclear D gene. The CDR3 runs 17 residues. Germline loops: CDR1 SGHDT, CDR2 YYEEEE. Trimming left V 0 bases short and J 0 bases short, with 14 bases between. Here the CDR3 reads CASSLAVTRSSTDTQYF. DNA for the CDR3: TGTGCCAGCAGCTTGGCGGTGACACGATCTAGCACAGATACGCAGTATTTT.

This sequence joins TRBV3-1 and TRBJ2-2; 11 bases map to TRBD2. The V gene end was trimmed by 1 base and the J gene end by 3 bases; junction bases not matched to a gene: 4. This CDR3 comprises 17 residues. Germline V gene sequence: CDR1 LGHDT, CDR2 YNNKEL (reference sequence). The DNA of the CDR3 is TGTGCCAGCAGCCAAGGTGAACTAGCGGGAGACACCGGGGAGCTGTTTTTT. This sequence encodes CASSQGELAGDTGELFF.

This clonotype was observed a few times. V is TRBV10-2 and J is TRBJ2-1; D not certain. The CDR3 is 12 amino acids. V lost 6 bases, J lost 10 bases, and 13 bases lay in between. Germline V CDR1 and CDR2: WSHSY, SAAADI. The CDR3 DNA reads TGCGCCAGCAGCGACCCAGTGACCGAGCAGTTCTTC. Protein sequence: CASSDPVTEQFF.

This clonotype was recorded a few times. The chain employs TRBV5-1 and TRBJ2-1, with 10 bases that match TRBD2. This CDR3 has 16 residues. V lost 4 bases to trimming and J lost 0 bases; unmatched junction nucleotides: 4. Germline V gives CDR1 SGHRS, CDR2 YFSETQ. Written as DNA, the CDR3 is TGCGCCAGCAGCGTGGGACTAGCGTTCTCCTACAATGAGCAGTTCTTC. It yields the protein CASSVGLAFSYNEQFF.

The chain links TRBV21-1 to TRBJ2-1; the table's D gene call, TRBD2, was not cross checked with the DNA. TRBV21-1 has pseudogene status. There are 18 residues in the CDR3. The CDR3 sequence is CASSPNRGPRSSYNEQFF. The CDR3 DNA is TGTGCCAGCAGCCCTAATCGGGGACCTCGAAGCTCCTACAATGAGCAGTTCTTC.

This rearrangement joins TRBV25-1 to TRBJ2-5, with TRBD1 identical over 8 bases. Germline V CDR1 and CDR2: MGHDK, SYGVNS. The CDR3 is 13 residues long. With 4 bases clipped from V and 3 bases from J, the junction kept 1 base outside the gene matches. CDR3 sequence reads: CASSGQGKETQYF. CDR3 DNA sequence: TGTGCCAGCAGTGGACAGGGGAAAGAGACCCAGTACTTC.

CDR3 protein: CASSRGQVGYNEQFF. Here the CDR3 DNA reads TGTGCCAGCAGTAGGGGACAGGTGGGCTACAATGAGCAGTTCTTC. The chain recombines TRBV27 with TRBJ2-1; 8 bases agree with TRBD1. The CDR3 has 15 amino acids. The ends lost 5 bases at V and 3 bases at J; junction bases unmatched: 6. The V gene's germline CDR1 is MNHEY and CDR2 SMNVEV (reference sequence).

The gene calls are TRBV5-1 and TRBJ2-7; 9 bases are shared with TRBD1. The CDR3 has 14 residues. J gave up 4 bases and V 4 bases, and 6 bases lay outside the gene matches. CDR1 is SGHRS and CDR2 is YFSETQ in the germline V gene. The CDR3 reads CASSSWTGEYEQYF. Here the CDR3 DNA reads TGCGCCAGCAGCAGTTGGACAGGGGAGTACGAGCAGTACTTC.

V usage is TRBV7-9 and J usage is TRBJ1-1; TRBD1 is a possible D gene (5 bases). V was pared by 5 bases and J by 0 bases, with 16 bases between. This CDR3 has 16 amino acids. CDR1 is SEHNR, CDR2 FQNEAQ, per germline (reference sequence). The CDR3 loop is CASSPTLPGLNTEAFF. The CDR3 region has the DNA TGTGCCAGCAGCCCAACTTTGCCAGGGCTGAACACTGAAGCTTTCTTT.

The chain uses TRBV10-3 and TRBJ2-2, with TRBD2 matching over 15 bases. The CDR3 contains 17 residues. V was clipped by 6 bases and J by 4 bases; unmatched bases: 6. Germline V gene data show CDR1 as ENHRY and CDR2 as SYGVKD. The CDR3, as DNA: TGTGCCATCAGAGGACTAGCGGGAGGGCCGGGCACCGGGGAGCTGTTTTTT. It encodes CAIRGLAGGPGTGELFF.

A few counts support this clonotype. V is TRBV4-2 and J is TRBJ2-6, with 8 bases fitting TRBD2. J gave up 0 bases and V 4 bases, and 8 bases lay outside the gene matches. CDR3 size: 18 residues. Germline V gene sequence: CDR1 LGHNA, CDR2 YNFKEQ. CDR3 amino acids: CASSPRLAQVSGANVLTF. The CDR3, as DNA: TGTGCCAGCAGCCCTCGACTAGCGCAGGTCTCTGGGGCCAACGTCCTGACTTTC.

The table lists this clonotype with a few counts. The rearrangement links TRBV5-1 to TRBJ2-1; D uncertain. Germline V lookup: CDR1 SGHRS, CDR2 YFSETQ. CDR3 size: 17 residues. The germline V and J ends were trimmed by 6 bases and 0 bases, with 19 bases remaining between them. The CDR3: CASTLPDGQSSYNEQFF. The CDR3 DNA is TGCGCCAGCACGCTCCCCGACGGCCAGAGCTCCTACAATGAGCAGTTCTTC.

The chain is built from TRBV30 and TRBJ1-1; D may be TRBD1 (5 bases). Deletions cut 0 bases from V and 5 bases from J, with 10 bases between. The germline gives CDR1 GTSNPN, CDR2 SVGIG (reference sequence). This CDR3 contains 13 residues. The CDR3: CAWSVQAGTEAFF. DNA of the CDR3: TGTGCCTGGAGTGTACAGGCGGGGACTGAAGCTTTCTTT. The entire variable domain, with the rest obtained from reference TRBV30 and TRBJ1-1, is as follows: SQTIHQWPATLVQPVGSPLSLECTVEGTSNPNLYWYRQAAGRGLQLLFYSVGIGQISSEVPQNLSASRPQDRQFILSSKKLLLSDSGFYLCAWSVQAGTEAFFGQGTRLTVV.

V is TRBV12-3 or TRBV12-4 and J is TRBJ2-7; unclear D gene. Trimming took off 4 bases at V and 5 bases at J, with 6 bases between the two ends. CDR3 length: 11 residues. CDR3 DNA: TGTGCCAGCAGTTGGCTCCACGAGCAGTACTTC. Its protein product is CASSWLHEQYF.